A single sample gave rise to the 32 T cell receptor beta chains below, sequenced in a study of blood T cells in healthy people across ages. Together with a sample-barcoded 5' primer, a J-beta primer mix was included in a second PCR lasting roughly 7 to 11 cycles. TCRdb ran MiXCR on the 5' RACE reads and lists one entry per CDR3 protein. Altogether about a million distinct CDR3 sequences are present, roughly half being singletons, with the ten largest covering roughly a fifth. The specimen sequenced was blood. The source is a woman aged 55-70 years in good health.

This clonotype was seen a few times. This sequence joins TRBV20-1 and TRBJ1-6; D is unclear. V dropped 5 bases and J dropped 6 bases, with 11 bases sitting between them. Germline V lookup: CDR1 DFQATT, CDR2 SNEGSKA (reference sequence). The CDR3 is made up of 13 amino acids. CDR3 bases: TGCAGTGCTGAGGGAACCCCTAATTCACCCCTCCACTTT. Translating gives CSAEGTPNSPLHF.

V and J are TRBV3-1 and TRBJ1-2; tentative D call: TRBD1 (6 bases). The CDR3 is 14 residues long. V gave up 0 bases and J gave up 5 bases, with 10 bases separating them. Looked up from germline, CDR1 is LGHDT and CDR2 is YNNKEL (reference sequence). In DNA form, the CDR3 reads TGTGCCAGCAGCCAAGAACAGGGCCTTTATGGCTACACCTTC. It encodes CASSQEQGLYGYTF.

CDR3 region: CASSLGVRNEQYF. CDR3 DNA: TGTGCCAGCAGCTTAGGGGTAAGGAACGAGCAGTACTTC. The V and J genes are TRBV7-8 and TRBJ2-5; no firm D call. The end of the DNA is better explained by TRBJ2-7, so the J call may be wrong. The CDR3 extends over 13 amino acids. Germline-derived CDR1 and CDR2 are SGHVS and FQNEAQ.

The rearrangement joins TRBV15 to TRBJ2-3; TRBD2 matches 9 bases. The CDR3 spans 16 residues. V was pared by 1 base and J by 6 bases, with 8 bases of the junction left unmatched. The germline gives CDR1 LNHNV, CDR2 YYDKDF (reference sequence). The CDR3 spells CATSRAEAGGGDTQYF. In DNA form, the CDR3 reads TGTGCCACCAGCAGAGCAGAGGCGGGAGGGGGGGATACGCAGTATTTT.

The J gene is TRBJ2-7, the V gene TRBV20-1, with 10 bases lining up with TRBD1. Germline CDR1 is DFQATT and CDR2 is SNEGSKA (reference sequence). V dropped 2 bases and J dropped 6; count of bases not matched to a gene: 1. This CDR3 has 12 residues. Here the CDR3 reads CSARRQGAEQYF. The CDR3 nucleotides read TGCAGTGCTAGAAGACAGGGGGCCGAGCAGTACTTC.

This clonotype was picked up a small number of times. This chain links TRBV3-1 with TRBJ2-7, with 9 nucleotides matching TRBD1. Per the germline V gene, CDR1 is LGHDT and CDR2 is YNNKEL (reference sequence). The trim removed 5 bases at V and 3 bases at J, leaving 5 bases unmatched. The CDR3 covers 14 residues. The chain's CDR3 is CASSSGTGNYEQYF. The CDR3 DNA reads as TGTGCCAGCAGCTCCGGGACAGGGAACTACGAGCAGTACTTC.

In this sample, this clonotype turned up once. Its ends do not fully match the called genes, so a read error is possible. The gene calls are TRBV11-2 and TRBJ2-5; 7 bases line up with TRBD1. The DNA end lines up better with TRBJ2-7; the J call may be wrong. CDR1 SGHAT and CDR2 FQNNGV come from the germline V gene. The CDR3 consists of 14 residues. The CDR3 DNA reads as TGCGCCAGCAGCCGCGAGGGACAGAACTACGAGCAGTACTTC. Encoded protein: CASSREGQNYEQYF.

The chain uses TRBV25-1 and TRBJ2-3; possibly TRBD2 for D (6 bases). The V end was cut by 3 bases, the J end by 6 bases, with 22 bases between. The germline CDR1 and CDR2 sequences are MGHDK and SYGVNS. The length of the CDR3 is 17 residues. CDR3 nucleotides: TGTGCCAGCAGTGAGGGGTCGGAGGGGAAATACACCGATACGCAGTATTTT. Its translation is CASSEGSEGKYTDTQYF.

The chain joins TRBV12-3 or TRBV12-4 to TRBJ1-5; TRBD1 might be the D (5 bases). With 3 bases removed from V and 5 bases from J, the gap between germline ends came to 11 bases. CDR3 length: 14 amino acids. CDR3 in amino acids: CASSFRGRDQPQHF. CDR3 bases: TGTGCCAGCAGTTTTCGGGGACGAGATCAGCCCCAGCATTTT.

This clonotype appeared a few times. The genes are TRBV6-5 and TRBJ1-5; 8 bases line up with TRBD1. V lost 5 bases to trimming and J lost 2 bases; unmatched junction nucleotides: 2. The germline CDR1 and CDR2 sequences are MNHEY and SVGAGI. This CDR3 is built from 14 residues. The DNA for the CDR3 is TGTGCCAGCAGTGCGACAGGGGGCAATCAGCCCCAGCATTTT. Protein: CASSATGGNQPQHF.

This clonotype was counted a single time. This CDR3 reads CASSLIRGTTNNEQFF. As DNA, the CDR3 is TGTGCCAGCAGCCTTATTCGGGGGACTACCAACAATGAGCAGTTCTTC. This chain links TRBV6-2 or TRBV6-3 with TRBJ2-1, with 7 bases aligning to TRBD2. V lost 6 bases and J lost 5; bases outside the gene matches: 13. The CDR3 consists of 16 residues. Germline CDR1 reads MNHEY; CDR2 reads SVGEGT.

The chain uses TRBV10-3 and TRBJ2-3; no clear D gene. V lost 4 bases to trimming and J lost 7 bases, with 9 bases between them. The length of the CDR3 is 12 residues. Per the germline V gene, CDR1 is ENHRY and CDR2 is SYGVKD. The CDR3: CAISADPNTQYF. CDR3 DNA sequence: TGTGCCATCAGTGCGGACCCGAATACGCAGTATTTT.

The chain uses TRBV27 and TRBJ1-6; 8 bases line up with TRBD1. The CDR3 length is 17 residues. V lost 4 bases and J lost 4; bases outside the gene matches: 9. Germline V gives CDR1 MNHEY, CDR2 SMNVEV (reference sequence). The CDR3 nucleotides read TGTGCCAGCAGTTCTACTAGGACAGGGTATTATAATTCACCCCTCCACTTT. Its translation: CASSSTRTGYYNSPLHF.

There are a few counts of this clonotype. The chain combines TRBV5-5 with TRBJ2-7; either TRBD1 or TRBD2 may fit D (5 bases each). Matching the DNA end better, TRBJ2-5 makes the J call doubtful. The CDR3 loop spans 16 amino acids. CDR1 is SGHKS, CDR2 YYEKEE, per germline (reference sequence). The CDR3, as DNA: TGTGCCAGCAGCTTTGATGGGGCAGGACTCCAAGAGACCCAGTACTTC. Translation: CASSFDGAGLQETQYF.

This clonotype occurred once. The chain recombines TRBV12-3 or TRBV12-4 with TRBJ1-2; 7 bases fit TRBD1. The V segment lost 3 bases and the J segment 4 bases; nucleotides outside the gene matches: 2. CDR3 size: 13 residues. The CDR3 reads CASSLPGGYGYTF. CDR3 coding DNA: TGTGCCAGCAGTTTGCCAGGGGGCTATGGCTACACCTTC.

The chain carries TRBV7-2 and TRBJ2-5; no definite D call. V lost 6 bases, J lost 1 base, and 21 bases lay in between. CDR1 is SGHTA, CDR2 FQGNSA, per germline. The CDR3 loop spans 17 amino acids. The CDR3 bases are TGTGCCAGCAGACCCTGCAGTGCGACGAGTTTCCAAGAGACCCAGTACTTC. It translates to CASRPCSATSFQETQYF.

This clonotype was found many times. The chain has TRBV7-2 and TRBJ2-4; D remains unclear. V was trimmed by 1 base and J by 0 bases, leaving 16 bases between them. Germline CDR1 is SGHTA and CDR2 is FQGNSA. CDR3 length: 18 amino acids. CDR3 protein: CASSLDGGRSQAKNIQYF. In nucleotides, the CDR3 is TGTGCCAGCAGCTTAGATGGCGGACGGAGTCAAGCCAAAAACATTCAGTACTTC.

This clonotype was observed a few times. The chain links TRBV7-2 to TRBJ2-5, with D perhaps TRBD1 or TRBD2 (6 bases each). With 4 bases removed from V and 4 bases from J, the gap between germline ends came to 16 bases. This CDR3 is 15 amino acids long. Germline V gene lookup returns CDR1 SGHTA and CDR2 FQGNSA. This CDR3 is CASSSYREARETQYF. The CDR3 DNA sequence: TGTGCCAGCAGCTCCTACAGGGAGGCGAGAGAGACCCAGTACTTC. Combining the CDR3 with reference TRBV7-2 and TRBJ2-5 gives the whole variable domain GAGVSQSPSNKVTEKGKDVELRCDPISGHTALYWYRQSLGQGLEFLIYFQGNSAPDKSGLPSDRFSAERTGGSVSTLTIQRTQQEDSAVYLCASSSYREARETQYFGPGTRLLVL.

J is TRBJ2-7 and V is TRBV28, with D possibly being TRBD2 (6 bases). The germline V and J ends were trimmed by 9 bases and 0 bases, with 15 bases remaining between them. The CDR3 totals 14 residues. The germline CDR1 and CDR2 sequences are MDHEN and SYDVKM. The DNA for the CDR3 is TGTGCCAGTCGAATAGCGGAGAGCTCCTACGAGCAGTACTTC. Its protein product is CASRIAESSYEQYF.

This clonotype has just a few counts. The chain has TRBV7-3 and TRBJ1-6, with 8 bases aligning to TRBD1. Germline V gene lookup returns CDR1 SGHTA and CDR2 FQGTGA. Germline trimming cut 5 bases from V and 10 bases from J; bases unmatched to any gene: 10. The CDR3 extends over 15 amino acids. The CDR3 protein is CASSRTGGVGSPLHF. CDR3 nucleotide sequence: TGTGCCAGCAGCCGAACAGGGGGAGTAGGCTCACCCCTCCACTTT. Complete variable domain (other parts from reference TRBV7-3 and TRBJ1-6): GAGVSQTPSNKVTEKGKYVELRCDPISGHTALYWYRQSLGQGPEFLIYFQGTGAADDSGLPNDRFFAVRPEGSVSTLKIQRTERGDSAVYLCASSRTGGVGSPLHFGNGTRLTVT.

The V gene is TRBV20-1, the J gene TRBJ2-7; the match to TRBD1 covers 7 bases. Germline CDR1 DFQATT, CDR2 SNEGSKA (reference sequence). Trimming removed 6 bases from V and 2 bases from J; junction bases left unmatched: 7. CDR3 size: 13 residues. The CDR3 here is CSAFPGQTYEQYF. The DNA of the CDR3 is TGCAGTGCCTTTCCGGGACAGACCTACGAGCAGTACTTC.

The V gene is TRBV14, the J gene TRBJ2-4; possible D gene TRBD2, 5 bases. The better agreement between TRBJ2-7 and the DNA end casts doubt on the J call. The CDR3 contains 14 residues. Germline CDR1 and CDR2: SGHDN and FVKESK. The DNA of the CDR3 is TGTGCCAGCAGCCAAGACGGGGTTTCCTACGAGCAGTACTTC. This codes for CASSQDGVSYEQYF.

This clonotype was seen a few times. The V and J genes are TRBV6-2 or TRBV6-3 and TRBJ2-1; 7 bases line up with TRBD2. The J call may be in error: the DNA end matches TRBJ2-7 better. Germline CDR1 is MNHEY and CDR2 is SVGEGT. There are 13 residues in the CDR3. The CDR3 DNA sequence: TGTGCCAGCAGAAGAGGCGGGAGTAATGAGCAGTACTTC. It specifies CASRRGGSNEQYF.

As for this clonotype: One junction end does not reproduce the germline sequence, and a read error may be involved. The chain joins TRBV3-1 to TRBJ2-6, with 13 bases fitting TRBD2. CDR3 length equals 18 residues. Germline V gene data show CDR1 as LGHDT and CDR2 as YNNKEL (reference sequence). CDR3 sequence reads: CASSATSGRLSGASVLTF. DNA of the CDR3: TGTGCCAGCAGCGCGACTAGCGGGAGGCTCTCTGGGGCCAGCGTCCTGACTTTC.

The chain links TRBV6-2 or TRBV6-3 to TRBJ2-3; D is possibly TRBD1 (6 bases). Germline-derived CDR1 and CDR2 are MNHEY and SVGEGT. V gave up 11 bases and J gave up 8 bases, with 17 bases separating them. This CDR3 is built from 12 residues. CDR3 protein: CAAGEHRSTQYF. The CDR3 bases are TGTGCCGCAGGGGAACACAGAAGTACGCAGTATTTT.

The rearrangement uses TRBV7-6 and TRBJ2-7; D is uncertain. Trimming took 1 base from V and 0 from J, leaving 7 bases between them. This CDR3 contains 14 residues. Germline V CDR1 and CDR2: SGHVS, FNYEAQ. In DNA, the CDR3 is TGTGCCAGCAGCTTAGAAGGATTCTCCTACGAGCAGTACTTC. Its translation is CASSLEGFSYEQYF.

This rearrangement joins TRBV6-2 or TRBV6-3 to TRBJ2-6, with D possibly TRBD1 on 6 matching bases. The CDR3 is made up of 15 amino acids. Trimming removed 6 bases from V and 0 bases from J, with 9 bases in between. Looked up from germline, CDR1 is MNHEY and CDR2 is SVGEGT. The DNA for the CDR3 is TGTGCCAGCAGAACAGGGCGCTCTGGGGCCAACGTCCTGACTTTC. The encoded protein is CASRTGRSGANVLTF.

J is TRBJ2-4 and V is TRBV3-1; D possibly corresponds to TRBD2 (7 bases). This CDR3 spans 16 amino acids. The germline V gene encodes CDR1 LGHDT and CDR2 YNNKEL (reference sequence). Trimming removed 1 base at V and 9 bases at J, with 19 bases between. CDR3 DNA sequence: TGTGCCAGCAGCCAAGCGTTGGCAGGACAGCGGGGCATTCAGTACTTC. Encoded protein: CASSQALAGQRGIQYF.

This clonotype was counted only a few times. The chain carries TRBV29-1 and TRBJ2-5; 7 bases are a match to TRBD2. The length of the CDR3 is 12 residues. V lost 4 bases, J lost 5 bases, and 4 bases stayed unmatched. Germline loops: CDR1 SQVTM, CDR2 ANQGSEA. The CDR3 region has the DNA TGCAGCGTTGGCGGGAGTGGGGAGACCCAGTACTTC. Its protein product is CSVGGSGETQYF.

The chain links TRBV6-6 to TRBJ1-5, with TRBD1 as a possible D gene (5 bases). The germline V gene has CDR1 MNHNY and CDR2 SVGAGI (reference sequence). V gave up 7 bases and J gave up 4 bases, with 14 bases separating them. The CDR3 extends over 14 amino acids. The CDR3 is CASTGTPGNQPQHF. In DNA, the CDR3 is TGTGCCAGCACAGGGACCCCTGGGAATCAGCCCCAGCATTTT.

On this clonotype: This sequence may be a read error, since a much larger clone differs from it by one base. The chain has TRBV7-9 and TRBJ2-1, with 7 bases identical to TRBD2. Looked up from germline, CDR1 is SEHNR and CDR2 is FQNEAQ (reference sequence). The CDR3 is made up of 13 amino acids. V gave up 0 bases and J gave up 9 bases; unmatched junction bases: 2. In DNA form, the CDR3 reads TGTGCCAGCAGCTTAGCGGGAGGGATTGAGCAGTTCTTC. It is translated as CASSLAGGIEQFF. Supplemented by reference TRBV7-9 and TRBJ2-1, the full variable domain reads DTGVSQNPRHKITKRGQNVTFRCDPISEHNRLYWYRQTLGQGPEFLTYFQNEAQLEKSRLLSDRFSAERPKGSFSTLEIQRTEQGDSAMYLCASSLAGGIEQFFGPGTRLTVL.

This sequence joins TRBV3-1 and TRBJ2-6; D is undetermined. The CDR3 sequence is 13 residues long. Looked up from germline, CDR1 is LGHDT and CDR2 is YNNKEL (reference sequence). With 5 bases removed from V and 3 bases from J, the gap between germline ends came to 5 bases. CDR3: CASSAFGANVLTF. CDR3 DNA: TGTGCCAGCAGCGCGTTTGGGGCCAACGTCCTGACTTTC.